One sample yielded the 13 T cell receptor beta chains listed below, sequenced in a study of cytomegalovirus exposure and HLA in healthy donors. The PCR had 60 Vbeta and 13 Jbeta primers. Repertoires were generated with immunoSEQ multiplex PCR, while TCRdb's copy carries only in-frame clones and drops some. The listing records roughly 74,000 clones. Material for sequencing was PBMCs. Source of these receptors: a female donor in good health and CMV-seropositive.

The genes are TRBV5-6 and TRBJ2-5; D perhaps matches TRBD2 (5 bases). Germline V gene sequence: CDR1 SGHDT, CDR2 YYEEEE. The length of the CDR3 is 15 residues. Trimming took off 0 bases at V and 5 bases at J, with 14 bases between the two ends. As DNA, the CDR3 is TGTGCCAGCAGCTTGGGGGCGGGCGTTGGTGAGACCCAGTACTTC. Translated: CASSLGAGVGETQYF.

This sequence joins TRBV19 and TRBJ2-5, with 7 nucleotides matching TRBD1. This CDR3 has 15 amino acids. Germline-derived CDR1 and CDR2 are LNHDA and SQIVND (reference sequence). Trimming removed 5 bases from V and 2 bases from J; junction bases left unmatched: 8. The CDR3 here is CASSGGQLPQETQYF. CDR3 DNA sequence: TGTGCCAGTAGTGGGGGACAGCTACCACAAGAGACCCAGTACTTC.

The chain uses TRBV4-3 and TRBJ2-7, with TRBD2 as a possible D gene (6 bases). V was pared by 0 bases and J by 3 bases, with 12 bases between. The germline CDR1 and CDR2 sequences are LGHNA and YSLEER. The CDR3 is 15 residues long. The chain's CDR3 is CASSQDTGSGYEQYF. Written as DNA, the CDR3 is TGCGCCAGCAGCCAAGATACCGGGAGCGGCTACGAGCAGTACTTC.

On this clone itself: The identical CDR3 is also encoded by other nucleotide sequences in the sample. The rearrangement joins TRBV5-4 to TRBJ2-6, with TRBD1 as a possible D gene (6 bases). In germline, CDR1 is SGHNT, CDR2 YYREEE (reference sequence). V was pared by 5 bases and J by 0 bases, with 9 bases between. CDR3 length equals 15 residues. In DNA, the CDR3 is TGTGCCAGCAGTCCGGACAGCTCTGGGGCCAACGTCCTGACTTTC. As protein: CASSPDSSGANVLTF.

This chain joins TRBV28 and TRBJ2-7; TRBD1 aligns across 9 bases. Germline V gene sequence: CDR1 MDHEN, CDR2 SYDVKM. The V gene end was trimmed by 7 bases and the J gene end by 4 bases; junction bases not matched to a gene: 11. The CDR3 extends over 15 amino acids. In DNA, the CDR3 is TGTGCCAGCACGGATCCGGGACAGGGAAGGTACGAGCAGTACTTC. This encodes CASTDPGQGRYEQYF.

About this clone itself: The sample contains more than one DNA sequence encoding this CDR3. The chain employs TRBV28 and TRBJ2-7; unclear D gene. Germline CDR1 is MDHEN and CDR2 is SYDVKM. The V end lost 4 bases, the J end lost 3 bases, and 4 bases lay between the germline ends. The CDR3 covers 11 residues. The CDR3 region is CASSSLYEQYF. DNA for the CDR3: TGTGCCAGCAGTTCACTCTACGAGCAGTACTTC.

This sequence joins TRBV5-4 and TRBJ2-3; D perhaps matches TRBD2 (6 bases). The CDR3 length is 16 residues. Germline CDR1 and CDR2: SGHNT and YYREEE (reference sequence). V was cut by 4 bases and J by 4 bases, with 19 bases left in between. The CDR3 spells CASSPGTGTGADTQYF. In nucleotides, the CDR3 is TGTGCCAGCAGCCCCGGTACGGGGACTGGGGCAGATACGCAGTATTTT.

The V gene is TRBV29-1, the J gene TRBJ1-4, with D possibly being TRBD1 (5 bases). V lost 8 bases and J 8 bases, leaving 18 bases between the germline ends. Looked up from germline, CDR1 is SQVTM and CDR2 is ANQGSEA. CDR3 size: 13 residues. CDR3 loop: CSRTRRVEEKLFF. The CDR3 nucleotides are TGCAGCAGGACGCGCAGGGTGGAAGAAAAACTGTTTTTT.

V usage is TRBV18 and J usage is TRBJ2-1; weak D call: TRBD2 (6 bases). Between the trimmed V and J ends, which lost 5 bases and 12 bases, there was a span of 14 bases. Looked up from germline, CDR1 is KGHSH and CDR2 is LQKENI. This CDR3 spans 12 amino acids. CDR3 residues: CASSTLMGGQFF. The CDR3, as DNA: TGTGCCAGCTCAACCCTTATGGGGGGGCAGTTCTTC.

CDR3: CASSLGGQGPGELFF. CDR3 coding DNA: TGTGCCAGCAGCTTAGGAGGACAGGGGCCCGGGGAGCTGTTTTTT. The chain uses TRBV11-2 and TRBJ2-2, with 9 bases aligning to TRBD1. This CDR3 has 15 residues. The germline gives CDR1 SGHAT, CDR2 FQNNGV. The ends lost 1 base at V and 6 bases at J; junction bases unmatched: 3.

The chain is built from TRBV6-5 and TRBJ2-1, with 9 bases fitting TRBD2. CDR3 length equals 15 residues. V trimming: 2 bases; J trimming: 4 bases; junction bases outside the gene matches: 3. The germline CDR1 and CDR2 sequences are MNHEY and SVGAGI. The CDR3 region is CASSYVLAGYNEQFF. For the CDR3, the DNA is TGTGCCAGCAGTTACGTCCTAGCGGGGTACAATGAGCAGTTCTTC.

The rearrangement uses TRBV19 and TRBJ1-4, with TRBD1 identical over 7 bases. Germline-derived CDR1 and CDR2 are LNHDA and SQIVND (reference sequence). After removal of 3 bases from V and 7 bases from J, the junction contained 8 bases not matched to a gene. This CDR3 is 15 amino acids long. The CDR3 here is CASSMRGGGGEKLFF. CDR3 in DNA: TGTGCCAGTAGTATGAGAGGGGGCGGAGGTGAAAAACTGTTTTTT.

The genes are TRBV7-9 and TRBJ2-7, with D possibly TRBD2 on 5 matching bases. Germline loops: CDR1 SEHNR, CDR2 FQNEAQ (reference sequence). CDR3 length equals 11 residues. V lost 5 bases to trimming and J lost 4 bases, with 6 bases between them. CDR3 in DNA: TGTGCCAGCAGCCGAGGGTACGAGCAGTACTTC. Translated: CASSRGYEQYF.